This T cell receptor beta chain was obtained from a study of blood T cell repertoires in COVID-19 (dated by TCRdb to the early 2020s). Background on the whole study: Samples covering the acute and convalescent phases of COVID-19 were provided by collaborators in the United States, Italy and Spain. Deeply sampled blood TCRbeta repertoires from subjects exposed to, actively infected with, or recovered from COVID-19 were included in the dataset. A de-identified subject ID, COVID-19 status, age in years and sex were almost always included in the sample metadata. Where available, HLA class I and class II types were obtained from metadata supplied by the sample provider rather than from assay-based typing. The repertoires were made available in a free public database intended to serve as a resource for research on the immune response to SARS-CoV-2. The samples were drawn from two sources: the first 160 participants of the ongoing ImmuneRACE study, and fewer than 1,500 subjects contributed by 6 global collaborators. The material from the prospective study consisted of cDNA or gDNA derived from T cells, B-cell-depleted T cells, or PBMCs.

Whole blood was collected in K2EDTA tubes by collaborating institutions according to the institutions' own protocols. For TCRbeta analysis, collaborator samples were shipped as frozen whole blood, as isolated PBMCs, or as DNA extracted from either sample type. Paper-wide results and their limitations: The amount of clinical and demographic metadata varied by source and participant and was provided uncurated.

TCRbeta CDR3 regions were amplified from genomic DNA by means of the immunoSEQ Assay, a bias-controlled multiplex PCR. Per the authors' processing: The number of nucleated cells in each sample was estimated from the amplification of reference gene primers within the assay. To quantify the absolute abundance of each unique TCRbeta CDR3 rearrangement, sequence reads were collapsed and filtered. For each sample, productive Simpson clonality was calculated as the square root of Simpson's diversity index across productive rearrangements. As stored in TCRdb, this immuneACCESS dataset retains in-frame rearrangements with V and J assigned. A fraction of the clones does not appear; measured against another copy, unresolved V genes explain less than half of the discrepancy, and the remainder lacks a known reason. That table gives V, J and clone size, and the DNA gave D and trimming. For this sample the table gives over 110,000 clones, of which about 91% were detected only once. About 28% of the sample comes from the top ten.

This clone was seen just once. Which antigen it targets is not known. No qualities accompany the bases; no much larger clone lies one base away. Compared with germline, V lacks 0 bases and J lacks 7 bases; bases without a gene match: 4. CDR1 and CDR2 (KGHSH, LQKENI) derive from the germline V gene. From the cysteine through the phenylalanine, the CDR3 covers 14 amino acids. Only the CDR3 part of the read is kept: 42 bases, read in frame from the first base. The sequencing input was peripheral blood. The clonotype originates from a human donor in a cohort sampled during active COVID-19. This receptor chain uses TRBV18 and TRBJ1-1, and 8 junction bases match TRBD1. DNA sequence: TGTGCCAGCTCACCACCGCAGGGGGCGGGTGAAGCTTTCTTT. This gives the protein CASSPPQGAGEAFF.